The 18 T cell receptor beta chains presented below share a single source sample, sequenced in a study of control samples from healthy donors and cancer patients. Generated by immunoSEQ multiplex PCR, the TCRdb table keeps only in-frame clones and is missing some. Here the sample spans 140,000 or so clones, about 90% being singletons. What was sequenced was blood. The receptors come from a man aged 25-45 years in good health.

The chain couples TRBV7-9 to TRBJ1-2, with D possibly being TRBD1 (5 bases). V lost 10 bases to trimming and J lost 6 bases, with 21 bases between them. The CDR3 consists of 14 residues. In germline, CDR1 is SEHNR, CDR2 FQNEAQ (reference sequence). CDR3 coding DNA: TGTGCCATCTACCACCTGGGGGGGGAAGATGGCTACACCTTC. Amino acid sequence: CAIYHLGGEDGYTF.

The chain employs TRBV4-1 and TRBJ2-7, with D tentatively TRBD2 (6 bases). Germline V gene sequence: CDR1 MGHRA, CDR2 YSYEKL. This CDR3 has 15 residues. The V end lost 6 bases, the J end lost 0 bases, and 15 bases lay between the germline ends. The CDR3 sequence: CASRLAPLLSYEQYF. The CDR3, as DNA: TGCGCCAGCAGACTAGCCCCCCTTCTCTCCTACGAGCAGTACTTC.

This sequence joins TRBV7-2 and TRBJ2-7, with unresolved D. Trimming removed 4 bases at V and 0 bases at J, with 16 bases between. CDR1 and CDR2 (germline): SGHTA, FQGNSA. The CDR3 is 16 residues long. The CDR3 here is CASSSRWISSSYEQYF. The CDR3 nucleotides read TGTGCCAGCAGCTCGAGGTGGATATCGAGCTCCTACGAGCAGTACTTC.

This clone was counted only a few times. V usage is TRBV6-5 and J usage is TRBJ2-7; 10 nucleotides match TRBD2. The CDR3 sequence is 15 residues long. The V gene's germline CDR1 is MNHEY and CDR2 SVGAGI. The J segment lost 7 bases and the V segment lost 0 bases, leaving 6 bases of the junction unmatched. CDR3: CASSYSPSGGGEQYF. In DNA, the CDR3 is TGTGCCAGCAGTTACTCCCCTAGCGGGGGTGGGGAGCAGTACTTC.

The chain carries TRBV18 and TRBJ1-4; D is undetermined. Germline CDR1 and CDR2: KGHSH and LQKENI. V was trimmed by 4 bases and J by 4 bases, leaving 10 bases between them. The length of the CDR3 is 14 residues. In DNA form, the CDR3 reads TGTGCCAGCTCACTTAAGGGCGGTAATGAAAAACTGTTTTTT. Translation gives CASSLKGGNEKLFF.

The rearrangement links TRBV7-9 to TRBJ1-6; D call uncertain. Germline CDR1 is SEHNR and CDR2 is FQNEAQ (reference sequence). Trimming removed 1 base at V and 10 bases at J, with 17 bases between. The CDR3 covers 16 residues. This CDR3 reads CASSLGGDGVGSPLHF. The CDR3 DNA reads as TGTGCCAGCAGCTTAGGGGGTGACGGGGTTGGGTCACCCCTCCACTTT.

This chain links TRBV5-4 with TRBJ2-3; D is perhaps TRBD1 or TRBD2 (5 bases each). Germline V gives CDR1 SGHNT, CDR2 YYREEE (reference sequence). CDR3 length equals 15 residues. V gave up 0 bases and J gave up 1 base, with 9 bases separating them. The CDR3 DNA is TGTGCCAGCAGCTTGGGGGGGACGGGCACAGATACGCAGTATTTT. Protein sequence: CASSLGGTGTDTQYF.

This chain joins TRBV7-9 and TRBJ1-1, with no clear D. Germline CDR1 and CDR2: SEHNR and FQNEAQ (reference sequence). The CDR3 is made up of 14 amino acids. The ends were cut back, 5 bases at V and 0 bases at J, with 10 bases in the middle. The CDR3 DNA reads as TGTGCCAGCAGCCCCCCGGGGTTGAACACTGAAGCTTTCTTT. Protein sequence: CASSPPGLNTEAFF.

V is TRBV27 and J is TRBJ2-5; TRBD1 aligns across 7 bases. Germline CDR1 reads MNHEY; CDR2 reads SMNVEV (reference sequence). V trimming: 5 bases; J trimming: 5 bases; junction bases outside the gene matches: 14. This CDR3 has 16 residues. CDR3: CASSVTGTVAGETQYF. The CDR3 DNA sequence: TGTGCCAGCAGTGTTACCGGGACAGTCGCGGGCGAGACCCAGTACTTC.

The J gene is TRBJ2-5, the V gene TRBV28; D is uncertain. Trimming removed 8 bases from V and 4 bases from J, with 8 bases in between. Germline V gene sequence: CDR1 MDHEN, CDR2 SYDVKM. The CDR3 is 11 amino acids. The CDR3 sequence: CASRLGETQYF. CDR3 nucleotide sequence: TGTGCCAGCCGCCTAGGAGAGACCCAGTACTTC.

This chain joins TRBV28 and TRBJ1-5; 10 positions agree with TRBD1. Looked up from germline, CDR1 is MDHEN and CDR2 is SYDVKM. This CDR3 region has 15 residues. The trim removed 5 bases at V and 4 bases at J, leaving 5 bases unmatched. Here the CDR3 reads CASSGTGARNQPQHF. CDR3 nucleotide sequence: TGTGCCAGCAGTGGGACAGGGGCTCGTAATCAGCCCCAGCATTTT.

This clone occurred once. Other DNA sequences from this sample encode an identical CDR3 as well. CDR3: CATSRDLPSLAGTHTGELFF. CDR3 sequence (DNA): TGTGCCACCAGCAGAGATCTACCCTCCCTAGCGGGAACACACACCGGGGAGCTGTTTTTT. This chain links TRBV15 with TRBJ2-2; 9 bases are a match to TRBD2. J lost 3 bases, V lost 0 bases, and 14 bases had no gene match. Germline loops: CDR1 LNHNV, CDR2 YYDKDF (reference sequence). CDR3 size: 20 residues.

J is TRBJ1-1 and V is TRBV4-1; D call uncertain. Germline V CDR1 and CDR2: MGHRA, YSYEKL. CDR3 length: 15 residues. Between the trimmed V and J ends, which lost 0 bases and 4 bases, there was a span of 12 bases. This CDR3 reads CASSQERVPRTEAFF. Here the CDR3 DNA reads TGCGCCAGCAGCCAAGAGAGGGTCCCCCGCACTGAAGCTTTCTTT.

The rearrangement joins TRBV7-3 to TRBJ2-2; D remains unclear. V was pared by 9 bases and J by 4 bases, with 18 bases between. The CDR3 length is 15 residues. CDR1 and CDR2 from the germline V gene are SGHTA and FQGTGA. CDR3 DNA: TGTGCCAGACTACCCCGAGGTAGGGTCACCGGGGAGCTGTTTTTT. Translation gives CARLPRGRVTGELFF.

This chain connects TRBV2 to TRBJ2-1; the D is unclear. Germline V gene lookup returns CDR1 SNHLY and CDR2 FYNNEI. The CDR3 sequence is 14 residues long. V lost 1 base, J lost 7 bases, and 11 bases lay in between. CDR3 protein: CASSEDGYPNEQFF. The CDR3 bases are TGTGCCAGCAGTGAAGATGGCTACCCGAATGAGCAGTTCTTC.

Here the CDR3 DNA reads TGTGCCAGCAGAGGGGCTGCTAATGAAAAACTGTTTTTT. Protein sequence: CASRGAANEKLFF. The chain combines TRBV6-5 with TRBJ1-4; D is possibly TRBD1 (5 bases). Germline values: CDR1 MNHEY, CDR2 SVGAGI. V lost 6 bases, J lost 3 bases, and 8 bases lay in between. This CDR3 contains 13 residues.

The CDR3 reads CAISTPVNGNTEAFF. The CDR3 nucleotides read TGTGCCATCAGTACGCCCGTAAATGGAAACACTGAAGCTTTCTTT. The J gene is TRBJ1-1, the V gene TRBV10-3; no firm D call. The CDR3 extends over 15 amino acids. CDR1 ENHRY and CDR2 SYGVKD come from the germline V gene. Trimming pared 5 bases from V and 2 bases from J, leaving 15 bases between.

The chain employs TRBV28 and TRBJ2-2; D is uncertain. Trimming removed 10 bases at V and 6 bases at J, with 15 bases between. This CDR3 comprises 13 residues. Per germline, CDR1 MDHEN and CDR2 SYDVKM. The CDR3 sequence: CATTEPTPGELFF. Here the CDR3 DNA reads TGTGCCACCACTGAACCTACCCCCGGGGAGCTGTTTTTT.